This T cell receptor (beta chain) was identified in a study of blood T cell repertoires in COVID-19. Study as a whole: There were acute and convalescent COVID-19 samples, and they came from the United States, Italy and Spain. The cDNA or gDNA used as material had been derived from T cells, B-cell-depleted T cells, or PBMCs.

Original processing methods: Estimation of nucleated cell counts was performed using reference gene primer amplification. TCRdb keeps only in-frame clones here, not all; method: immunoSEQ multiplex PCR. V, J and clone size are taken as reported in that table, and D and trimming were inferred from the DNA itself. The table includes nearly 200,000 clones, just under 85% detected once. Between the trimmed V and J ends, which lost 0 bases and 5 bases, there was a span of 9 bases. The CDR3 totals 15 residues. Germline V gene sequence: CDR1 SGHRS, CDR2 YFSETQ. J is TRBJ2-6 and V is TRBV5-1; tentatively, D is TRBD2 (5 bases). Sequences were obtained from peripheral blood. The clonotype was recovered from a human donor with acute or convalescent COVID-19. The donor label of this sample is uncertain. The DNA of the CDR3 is TGCGCCAGCAGCTTGGGAGGGAACTGGGCCAACGTCCTGACTTTC. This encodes CASSLGGNWANVLTF.